Shown below are 29 T cell receptor beta chains from a single sample sequenced in a study of cytomegalovirus exposure and HLA in healthy donors. This PCR relied on a set of 60 Vbeta primers and 13 Jbeta primers. TCRdb's copy holds only in-frame clones and misses some; the assay was immunoSEQ multiplex PCR. The sample contains under 150,000 clones, around 76% of which appear only once. The specimen sequenced was PBMCs. The receptors stem from a male donor in good health and CMV-seronegative.

The chain uses TRBV9 and TRBJ1-4; 7 bases are shared with TRBD1. The CDR3 sequence is 15 residues long. CDR1 SGDLS and CDR2 YYNGEE come from the germline V gene. With V trimmed by 4 bases and J by 8 bases, 11 bases remained unmatched. CDR3 loop: CASSPQGQGREKLFF. The CDR3 DNA is TGTGCCAGCAGCCCACAGGGGCAGGGGCGGGAAAAACTGTTTTTT.

The chain combines TRBV18 with TRBJ1-1; possible D gene TRBD1, 5 bases. The CDR3 consists of 15 residues. V was clipped by 5 bases and J by 1 base, with 14 bases between them. Germline CDR1 and CDR2: KGHSH and LQKENI. For the CDR3, the DNA is TGTGCCAGCTCAGAGGCGCAGGGAACGAACACTGAAGCTTTCTTT. It translates to CASSEAQGTNTEAFF.

This clone is a singleton in its sample. V is TRBV30 and J is TRBJ1-1; maybe TRBD1 (5 bases). The CDR3 covers 14 residues. The V end was cut by 5 bases, the J end by 10 bases, with 23 bases between. Germline V gene lookup returns CDR1 GTSNPN and CDR2 SVGIG (reference sequence). CDR3 in amino acids: CAWGGERIAPRAFF. CDR3 coding DNA: TGTGCCTGGGGGGGGGAGAGGATCGCCCCCCGAGCTTTCTTT.

The chain joins TRBV5-4 to TRBJ2-7; D ambiguous. Germline V gene data show CDR1 as SGHNT and CDR2 as YYREEE (reference sequence). Trimming took off 4 bases at V and 4 bases at J, with 12 bases between the two ends. This CDR3 has 13 amino acids. The CDR3 DNA sequence: TGTGCCAGCAGCCCACGTTCCGGTTACGAGCAGTACTTC. Translation gives CASSPRSGYEQYF.

The chain has TRBV4-2 and TRBJ1-5; a possible D gene is TRBD1 (6 bases). The CDR3 contains 21 residues. The V end was cut by 0 bases, the J end by 2 bases, with 26 bases between. The germline CDR1 and CDR2 sequences are LGHNA and YNFKEQ. CDR3 DNA: TGTGCCAGCAGCCAAGATATAGAGGCCAGGGGATTCTCAAGAGGCAATCAGCCCCAGCATTTT. Its translation is CASSQDIEARGFSRGNQPQHF.

In this sample, this clone turned up a few times. J is TRBJ2-5 and V is TRBV5-4; 8 bases fit TRBD1. Germline V gene sequence: CDR1 SGHNT, CDR2 YYREEE (reference sequence). V shed 6 bases, J shed 7 bases, and the junction held 8 bases outside the gene matches. The CDR3 totals 13 residues. CDR3 in amino acids: CASTKGQGGTQYF. For the CDR3, the DNA is TGTGCCAGCACCAAAGGACAGGGCGGGACCCAGTACTTC.

V and J are TRBV4-1 and TRBJ1-5; no reliable D call. Germline loops: CDR1 MGHRA, CDR2 YSYEKL. This CDR3 region has 17 residues. Trimming removed 1 base at V and 2 bases at J, with 15 bases between. The DNA for the CDR3 is TGCGCCAGCAGCCAAGTCCAGGAACTTTATGGCAATCAGCCCCAGCATTTT. Translation: CASSQVQELYGNQPQHF.

The rearrangement joins TRBV19 to TRBJ1-1, with a possible D match to TRBD1 (5 bases). The CDR3 is 15 residues long. CDR1 is LNHDA, CDR2 SQIVND, per germline (reference sequence). Trimming pared 6 bases from V and 0 bases from J, leaving 14 bases between. This CDR3 is CASRKEGTVNTEAFF. The CDR3 nucleotides read TGTGCCAGTAGAAAGGAGGGGACGGTGAACACTGAAGCTTTCTTT.

V usage is TRBV5-1 and J usage is TRBJ2-2, with D maybe TRBD1 (5 bases). The CDR3 is 16 residues long. The ends were cut back, 0 bases at V and 0 bases at J, with 9 bases in the middle. Germline V gene data show CDR1 as SGHRS and CDR2 as YFSETQ. CDR3 residues: CASSLVGHSNTGELFF. The CDR3 DNA sequence: TGCGCCAGCAGCTTGGTTGGACACTCGAACACCGGGGAGCTGTTTTTT.

The CDR3: CASSSWDRAPEAFF. The CDR3 DNA sequence: TGTGCCAGCAGCTCCTGGGACAGGGCACCTGAAGCTTTCTTT. The J gene is TRBJ1-1, the V gene TRBV7-6, with 9 positions matching TRBD1. CDR3 length: 14 residues. Unmatched junction bases numbered 6, after V lost 4 bases and J lost 6 bases. Germline V gene sequence: CDR1 SGHVS, CDR2 FNYEAQ.

J is TRBJ2-7 and V is TRBV10-3, with D possibly matching TRBD1 (5 bases). Germline CDR1 and CDR2: ENHRY and SYGVKD. The CDR3 is made up of 14 amino acids. The germline V and J ends were trimmed by 4 bases and 2 bases, with 12 bases remaining between them. CDR3 sequence (DNA): TGTGCCATCAGTGCGACGACAGTTCCCTACGAGCAGTACTTC. Residues: CAISATTVPYEQYF.

In regard to this clone: Sequence at one end of the junction differs from germline and may be a read error. The rearrangement uses TRBV7-9 and TRBJ2-2, with TRBD1 matching 8 bases. Germline V gene lookup returns CDR1 SEHNR and CDR2 FQNEAQ (reference sequence). There are 16 residues in the CDR3. The DNA of the CDR3 is TGTTCCAGCAGCTTACTAGGACAGGGTGACACCGGGGAGCTGTTTTTT. The encoded protein is CSSSLLGQGDTGELFF.

V usage is TRBV4-1 and J usage is TRBJ1-6; D is uncertain. The CDR3 spans 17 residues. The V end was cut by 1 base, the J end by 0 bases, with 10 bases between. Germline loops: CDR1 MGHRA, CDR2 YSYEKL. The CDR3 DNA follows: TGCGCCAGCAGCCAAGGCATCCTCAGCTCCTATAATTCACCCCTCCACTTT. Amino acids: CASSQGILSSYNSPLHF.

The V and J genes are TRBV5-6 and TRBJ2-5; TRBD2 agrees at 13 bases. This CDR3 is built from 16 residues. V lost 3 bases, J lost 5 bases, and 7 bases stayed unmatched. Germline V gene data show CDR1 as SGHDT and CDR2 as YYEEEE. The CDR3 coding sequence is TGTGCCAGCAGCTACGGGACTAGCGGGGCGGGGGAGACCCAGTACTTC. Its translation is CASSYGTSGAGETQYF. The full variable domain, with the rest looked up from reference TRBV5-6 and TRBJ2-5, is DAGVTQSPTHLIKTRGQQVTLRCSPKSGHDTVSWYQQALGQGPQFIFQYYEEEERQRGNFPDRFSGHQFPNYSSELNVNALLLGDSALYLCASSYGTSGAGETQYFGPGTRLLVL.

The V call is TRBV9, the J call TRBJ1-1, with D perhaps TRBD1 (6 bases). Germline loops: CDR1 SGDLS, CDR2 YYNGEE. There are 14 residues in the CDR3. V lost 2 bases, J lost 4 bases, and 12 bases lay in between. CDR3 DNA: TGTGCCAGCAGCGTTTCAGGGGTTGCCACTGAAGCTTTCTTT. Protein product: CASSVSGVATEAFF.

This sequence joins TRBV7-9 and TRBJ1-1; D possibly corresponds to TRBD1 (5 bases). Trimming stripped 2 bases from V and 2 bases from J, with 12 bases between. The CDR3 covers 15 residues. Germline lookup yields CDR1 SEHNR and CDR2 FQNEAQ (reference sequence). In DNA form, the CDR3 reads TGTGCCAGCAGCTTATGGGCCGACAGAAACACTGAAGCTTTCTTT. As protein: CASSLWADRNTEAFF.

The chain has TRBV30 and TRBJ2-7; a weak D match, TRBD2 (6 bases). Trimming stripped 4 bases from V and 6 bases from J, with 16 bases between. The CDR3 consists of 13 residues. In germline, CDR1 is GTSNPN, CDR2 SVGIG (reference sequence). CDR3 amino acids: CAWTLFAGSEQYF. CDR3 bases: TGTGCCTGGACCCTTTTTGCGGGGTCCGAGCAGTACTTC.

The chain employs TRBV10-3 and TRBJ1-1, with D maybe TRBD1 (5 bases). Germline V CDR1 and CDR2: ENHRY, SYGVKD. V lost 1 base and J 5 bases, leaving 8 bases between the germline ends. This CDR3 has 13 residues. The CDR3 DNA is TGTGCCATCAGTGAGTGGGGCCGAACTGAAGCTTTCTTT. It yields the protein CAISEWGRTEAFF.

The V call is TRBV14, the J call TRBJ2-1, with 8 bases aligning to TRBD1. The CDR3 covers 17 residues. J lost 2 bases, V lost 2 bases, and 8 bases had no gene match. Germline values: CDR1 SGHDN, CDR2 FVKESK. Here the CDR3 reads CASSQYLQGVTYNEQFF. The CDR3 nucleotides are TGTGCCAGCAGCCAATACCTACAGGGGGTAACCTACAATGAGCAGTTCTTC.

The V gene is TRBV27, the J gene TRBJ2-7; a weak D match, TRBD2 (7 bases). This CDR3 is 18 amino acids long. V was clipped by 0 bases and J by 2 bases, with 20 bases between them. CDR1 MNHEY and CDR2 SMNVEV come from the germline V gene (reference sequence). DNA for the CDR3: TGTGCCAGCAGTTTATCTGGGGGGGGAATGAAGGGGGCCTACGAGCAGTACTTC. Translating gives CASSLSGGGMKGAYEQYF.

The genes are TRBV5-1 and TRBJ1-1; maybe TRBD1 (6 bases). V was cut by 0 bases and J by 2 bases, with 8 bases left in between. The CDR3 is 14 amino acids. Germline CDR1 SGHRS, CDR2 YFSETQ. This chain's CDR3 is CASSLGTVNTEAFF. DNA of the CDR3: TGCGCCAGCAGCTTGGGGACAGTCAACACTGAAGCTTTCTTT. Combining the CDR3 with reference TRBV5-1 and TRBJ1-1 gives the whole variable domain KAGVTQTPRYLIKTRGQQVTLSCSPISGHRSVSWYQQTPGQGLQFLFEYFSETQRNKGNFPGRFSGRQFSNSRSEMNVSTLELGDSALYLCASSLGTVNTEAFFGQGTRLTVV.

The chain uses TRBV5-1 and TRBJ1-1; 8 bases fit TRBD1. This CDR3 region has 15 residues. Germline V gene data show CDR1 as SGHRS and CDR2 as YFSETQ. Germline trimming cut 0 bases from V and 1 base from J; bases unmatched to any gene: 2. The CDR3 sequence is CASSLAGTGNTEAFF. CDR3 coding DNA: TGCGCCAGCAGCTTGGCCGGGACAGGGAACACTGAAGCTTTCTTT.

The chain combines TRBV5-1 with TRBJ1-3, with D maybe TRBD1 (5 bases). The germline CDR1 and CDR2 sequences are SGHRS and YFSETQ. The CDR3 has 18 amino acids. Trimming removed 2 bases at V and 2 bases at J, with 20 bases between. The CDR3 DNA is TGCGCCAGCAGCTTAAGGTCCACTGGGACTATCACTGGAAACACCATATATTTT. This encodes CASSLRSTGTITGNTIYF.

This clone was detected only a few times. This chain connects TRBV7-9 to TRBJ1-2; tentatively, D is TRBD1 (5 bases). Trimming took off 1 base at V and 0 bases at J, with 6 bases between the two ends. CDR1 SEHNR and CDR2 FQNEAQ come from the germline V gene (reference sequence). The CDR3 runs 14 residues. CDR3 protein: CASSLVQANYGYTF. The CDR3 coding sequence is TGTGCCAGCAGCTTAGTACAGGCTAACTATGGCTACACCTTC.

The rearrangement links TRBV6-6 to TRBJ1-2; tentatively, D is TRBD1 (5 bases). V was trimmed by 2 bases and J by 2 bases, leaving 9 bases between them. Germline V gives CDR1 MNHNY, CDR2 SVGAGI (reference sequence). The CDR3 has 14 amino acids. In DNA form, the CDR3 reads TGTGCCAGCAGTTACGTACAGGCGAACTATGGCTACACCTTC. Its protein product is CASSYVQANYGYTF.

The chain combines TRBV19 with TRBJ1-2; a weak D match, TRBD1 (6 bases). In germline, CDR1 is LNHDA, CDR2 SQIVND (reference sequence). The V end was cut by 5 bases, the J end by 8 bases, with 12 bases between. The CDR3 is made up of 12 amino acids. CDR3 in amino acids: CASSPNRDGYTF. CDR3 sequence (DNA): TGTGCCAGTAGTCCGAACAGGGACGGCTACACCTTC.

DNA for the CDR3: TGTGCCAGCTCACTTGGACTTAATGAAAAACTGTTTTTT. Protein sequence: CASSLGLNEKLFF. This chain uses TRBV18 with TRBJ1-4, with D hard to call. There are 13 residues in the CDR3. The germline V and J ends were trimmed by 4 bases and 4 bases, with 7 bases remaining between them. Germline V gene data show CDR1 as KGHSH and CDR2 as LQKENI.

The chain couples TRBV5-1 to TRBJ2-1; 7 nucleotides line up with TRBD1. Germline V gives CDR1 SGHRS, CDR2 YFSETQ. The CDR3 is made up of 15 amino acids. V shed 2 bases and J 0 bases; nucleotides not matched to a gene: 2. The CDR3, as DNA: TGCGCCAGCAGCTTTCGACAGGGCTCCTACAATGAGCAGTTCTTC. It specifies CASSFRQGSYNEQFF. The whole variable domain, remainder taken from reference TRBV5-1 and TRBJ2-1, is KAGVTQTPRYLIKTRGQQVTLSCSPISGHRSVSWYQQTPGQGLQFLFEYFSETQRNKGNFPGRFSGRQFSNSRSEMNVSTLELGDSALYLCASSFRQGSYNEQFFGPGTRLTVL.

This chain uses TRBV19 with TRBJ2-7; 7 positions agree with TRBD1. The J segment lost 1 base and the V segment lost 4 bases, leaving 13 bases of the junction unmatched. The V gene's germline CDR1 is LNHDA and CDR2 SQIVND (reference sequence). The CDR3 is 17 amino acids. CDR3 nucleotides: TGTGCCAGTAGTAGCGGCCTACTAGGGGGCAGGTCCTACGAGCAGTACTTC. Its translation: CASSSGLLGGRSYEQYF.